The T cell receptor (beta chain) under discussion was sequenced for a study of blood T cell repertoires in COVID-19. Study summary: Collection of acute and convalescent COVID-19 samples took place in the United States, Italy and Spain. Nucleic acid was either cDNA or gDNA, and it came from T cells, B-cell-depleted T cells, or PBMCs.

In the original analysis: Amplification of reference gene primers was used by the study to estimate nucleated cell counts. TCRdb's copy holds only in-frame clones and misses some; the assay was immunoSEQ multiplex PCR. V and J calls and clone size are given by that table; D and trimming were obtained from the DNA. The sample lists approximately 110,000 clones; approximately 72% were seen once. Sequenced input: peripheral blood. This TCR was recovered from a woman in her 70s with acute or convalescent COVID-19.

The CDR3 DNA is TGTGCCAGCAGTTCCCCCGCGGGGGGCTTTTCCTCTGGCTACACCTTC. Translation gives CASSSPAGGFSSGYTF. The chain has TRBV27 and TRBJ1-2; TRBD1 is a possible D gene (6 bases). CDR1 and CDR2 (germline): MNHEY, SMNVEV (reference sequence). V was pared by 4 bases and J by 7 bases, with 22 bases between. This CDR3 is built from 16 residues.